The present T cell receptor (beta chain) was sequenced within a study of control samples from healthy donors and cancer patients. Germline V gene data show CDR1 as MNHEY and CDR2 as SMNVEV (reference sequence). Trimming took 5 bases from V and 1 from J, leaving 17 bases between them. The CDR3 consists of 16 residues. Using immunoSEQ multiplex PCR, the repertoire was profiled, and TCRdb retains in-frame clones only, with some absent. The sample includes 150,000 to 200,000 clones, around nine tenths of them seen just once. This clonotype was sampled from a man aged 25 to 40 in good health. V gene TRBV27 combines with J gene TRBJ1-1; perhaps TRBD1 as D (6 bases). Sample: blood. CDR3 amino acids: CASSLPGHRWNTEAFF. CDR3 nucleotide sequence: TGTGCCAGCAGTCTACCGGGACATAGATGGAACACTGAAGCTTTCTTT.